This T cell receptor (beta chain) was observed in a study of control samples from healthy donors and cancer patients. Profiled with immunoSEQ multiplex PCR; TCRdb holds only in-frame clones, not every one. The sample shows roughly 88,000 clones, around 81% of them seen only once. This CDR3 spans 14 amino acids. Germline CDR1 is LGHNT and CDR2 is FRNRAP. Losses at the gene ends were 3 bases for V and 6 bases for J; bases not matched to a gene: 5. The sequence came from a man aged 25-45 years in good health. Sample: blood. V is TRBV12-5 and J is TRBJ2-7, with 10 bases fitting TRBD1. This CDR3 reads CASGLGTGASEQYF. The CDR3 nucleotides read TGTGCTAGTGGTTTAGGGACAGGGGCGTCCGAGCAGTACTTC.